This is a list of T cell receptor beta chains from one sample in a study of identical twins. A single record per CDR3 protein comes from TCRdb applying MiXCR to the 5' RACE reads. The sample records fewer than 350,000 distinct CDR3 sequences, about 8.1% being singletons. The sample was also linked to a second study, of yellow fever vaccine responses in identical twins.

The sequenced sample consisted of memory (CD45RO+) T cells sorted from blood. The receptor source for this set is a woman between 18 and 29 years old in good health. Both conserved end residues are trimmed from each CDR3. D genes are given only for firm matches.

j_gene | v_gene | d_gene | CDR3aa
TRBJ1-4 | TRBV28 | . | ASTPGQGHEKLF
TRBJ2-6 | TRBV12-3/TRBV12-4 | TRBD2 | ASLIGGVAGANVLT
TRBJ2-7 | TRBV12-3/TRBV12-4 | . | ASSWAAYEQY
TRBJ2-2 | TRBV6-5 | . | ASSYLPPGQGNTGELF
TRBJ1-3 | TRBV14 | . | ASSPGTHSGNTIY
TRBJ1-1 | TRBV5-1 | . | ASSLEGRGNTEAF
TRBJ2-1 | TRBV4-2 | TRBD2 | ASSQDPAGGHNEQF
TRBJ1-2 | TRBV5-1 | TRBD1 | ASSLKGQKYHGYT
TRBJ2-2 | TRBV5-6 | . | ASSTTKEAGELF
TRBJ2-2 | TRBV12-3/TRBV12-4 | TRBD1 | ASSPGYEQGARTRELF
TRBJ1-1 | TRBV12-3/TRBV12-4 | . | ASSMDTNTEAF
TRBJ1-1 | TRBV6-2/TRBV6-3 | . | ASGDYAGAF
TRBJ1-1 | TRBV14 | . | ASSQVLSGGTEAF
TRBJ2-5 | TRBV28 | TRBD1 | ASSLSPGQQETQY
TRBJ1-4 | TRBV28 | . | ASSLRDTRHEKLF
TRBJ1-3 | TRBV18 | . | ASSWDQKSNTIY
TRBJ2-7 | TRBV6-1 | . | ASRHGNEFYASYEQY
TRBJ1-1 | TRBV7-9 | TRBD1 | ASSPGDRLLLNTEAF
TRBJ2-3 | TRBV2 | . | ASSEAGRGIPDTQY
TRBJ1-1 | TRBV6-5 | . | ASSYSTRGTEAF
TRBJ2-1 | TRBV3-1 | . | ASSRSSAGSEQF
TRBJ2-3 | TRBV2 | TRBD1 | ASSLTRQGSEDTQY
TRBJ2-5 | TRBV5-1 | . | ASSLVQGSETQY
TRBJ2-7 | TRBV18 | . | ASSMDESYEQY
TRBJ2-1 | TRBV7-2 | TRBD1 | ASSSRSGQHNEQF
TRBJ1-2 | TRBV14 | . | ASSQDMQVDGYT
TRBJ2-5 | TRBV20-1 | . | SALSSVGETQY
TRBJ2-1 | TRBV5-1 | . | ASSRTGSPYNEQF
TRBJ2-1 | TRBV5-5 | . | ASSLNVGYNEQF
TRBJ2-1 | TRBV12-3/TRBV12-4 | . | ASSFGAGIYNEQF
TRBJ2-7 | TRBV5-4 | TRBD2 | ASSSRTSFRLSGYEQY
TRBJ2-3 | TRBV11-2 | TRBD1 | ASSLAGQGTDTQY
TRBJ2-1 | TRBV20-1 | TRBD2 | SAYWTSGPTWEQF
TRBJ2-1 | TRBV19 | TRBD1 | ATRGPNLGNNEQF
TRBJ2-1 | TRBV11-3 | TRBD1 | ASSQINRQGRNEQF
TRBJ1-5 | TRBV18 | . | ASSPQGPSGQPQH
TRBJ2-7 | TRBV12-3/TRBV12-4 | . | ASRQTGEGDEQY
TRBJ1-2 | TRBV20-1 | . | SASTRAGVGYT
TRBJ1-2 | TRBV21-1 | . | ASSNLTGGYGYT
TRBJ2-7 | TRBV5-6 | . | ASSLARQLITYEQY
TRBJ2-5 | TRBV20-1 | TRBD2 | SARRTSQETQY
TRBJ2-7 | TRBV9 | . | ASSNKQGYPNYEQY
TRBJ2-1 | TRBV29-1 | TRBD2 | SVLAGANYNEQF
TRBJ2-1 | TRBV12-3/TRBV12-4 | . | ASSSAGHSMGNEQF
TRBJ2-7 | TRBV24-1 | . | ATSDLKQY
TRBJ2-6 | TRBV5-1 | . | ASSFRAPFSGANVLT
TRBJ2-5 | TRBV7-2 | . | ASSSYRDKQETQY
TRBJ1-5 | TRBV6-1 | TRBD1 | ASSAGGGGNQPQH
TRBJ2-2 | TRBV20-1 | . | SARRGAGTGELF
TRBJ2-4 | TRBV20-1 | TRBD2 | SATTSGGHGFIQY
TRBJ2-1 | TRBV7-2 | . | ASSLSQPVGQF
TRBJ1-5 | TRBV20-1 | . | SAQDSYSNQPQH